The source of this T cell receptor (beta chain) is a study of T cell responses to AZD1222 COVID-19 vaccine. At the level of the study: Pooling of second doses given at about 4 or about 12 weeks was done.

With respect to this clone: Its cognate antigen is unknown.

The study, taken as a whole, reports: Increases in Spike-specific TCR breadth and depth were seen after two AZD1222 doses.

J lost 0 bases, V lost 5 bases, and 7 bases had no gene match. CDR3 size: 16 residues. CDR1 MDHEN and CDR2 SYDVKM come from the germline V gene. Clones were read by immunoSEQ multiplex PCR, and TCRdb kept only the in-frame ones, dropping some. The table records 120,000 or so clones, about 85% of them present only once. This material consisted of peripheral blood, taken on day 0 of AZD1222 vaccination. The chain links TRBV28 to TRBJ1-5; 7 nucleotides match TRBD1. This TCR derives from an adult in good health. The chain's CDR3 is CASSPRDSYSNQPQHF. The CDR3 nucleotides read TGTGCCAGCAGTCCCCGGGACAGTTATAGCAATCAGCCCCAGCATTTT. Supplemented by reference TRBV28 and TRBJ1-5, the full variable domain reads DVKVTQSSRYLVKRTGEKVFLECVQDMDHENMFWYRQDPGLGLRLIYFSYDVKMKEKGDIPEGYSVSREKKERFSLILESASTNQTSMYLCASSPRDSYSNQPQHFGDGTRLSIL.